These 4 T cell receptor beta chains originate from one sample sequenced in a study of T-cell reconstitution after alpha-beta-depleted transplantation in children. A library of TCRbeta sequences, prepared with unique molecular identifiers, was generated. TCRdb used MiXCR to reprocess the PCR reads, holding one entry per CDR3 protein. The sample records hundreds of thousands of distinct CDR3 sequences, around a tenth being singletons. Sequencing was performed on peripheral blood, taken 180 days after TCRalphabeta/CD19-depleted stem cell transplant. The receptors shown here come from a male patient aged 2-9 years who had a stem cell transplant for chronic granulomatous disease, so the T cells may come from the graft donor.

Many counts were recorded for this clonotype. The CDR3 spells CSASLMLAGASYNEQFF. CDR3 nucleotides: TGCAGTGCTAGTCTCATGCTGGCGGGAGCGTCCTACAATGAGCAGTTCTTC. This chain links TRBV20-1 with TRBJ2-1, with 7 bases aligning to TRBD2. V lost 3 bases, J lost 1 base, and 12 bases stayed unmatched. This CDR3 has 17 amino acids. Germline CDR1 and CDR2: DFQATT and SNEGSKA (reference sequence).

This clonotype was seen at least ten times. The V gene is TRBV10-3, the J gene TRBJ2-1, with D perhaps matching TRBD1 (5 bases). Germline CDR1 and CDR2: ENHRY and SYGVKD. The CDR3 contains 16 residues. Deletions cut 6 bases from V and 0 bases from J, with 15 bases between. CDR3 loop: CAIREKDSSSYNEQFF. CDR3 sequence (DNA): TGTGCCATCAGGGAAAAAGACAGTTCCTCCTACAATGAGCAGTTCTTC.

This clonotype was detected ten times or more. V gene TRBV6-2 or TRBV6-3 combines with J gene TRBJ2-2; TRBD2 agrees at 12 bases. The J segment lost 3 bases and the V segment lost 4 bases, leaving 3 bases of the junction unmatched. CDR3 length: 16 amino acids. The germline gives CDR1 MNHEY, CDR2 SVGEGT. The CDR3, as DNA: TGTGCCAGCAGTTCCCGGACTAGCGGGGACACCGGGGAGCTGTTTTTT. Its translation is CASSSRTSGDTGELFF.

This clonotype has ten or more counts. This chain connects TRBV5-4 to TRBJ1-4, with D unclear. The CDR3 runs 13 residues. Trimming took off 0 bases at V and 7 bases at J, with 7 bases between the two ends. Per germline, CDR1 SGHNT and CDR2 YYREEE (reference sequence). The CDR3 loop reads CASSLGRSEKLFF. Written as DNA, the CDR3 is TGTGCCAGCAGCTTGGGTAGGAGTGAAAAACTGTTTTTT.